A selection of T cell receptor beta chains follows, all from one sample in a study of blood T cell repertoires in COVID-19. Assay used: immunoSEQ multiplex PCR; TCRdb lists only in-frame clones, some missing. Counted here are roughly 300,000 clones, approximately 89% occurring once; the ten biggest clones make up around 2.2%. The sample was peripheral blood. The source is a woman aged 30 to 39 with COVID-19, enrolled during active disease. Each CDR3 is given with its conserved first and last residue. Fields, in order: CDR3 protein, CDR3 DNA, J gene, D gene, V gene, clone size. D genes are given only for firm matches. The size entry is marked missing in some rows and otherwise reads once, few, many or a size class.

CDR3aa: CATSRLSGVSYEQYF
CDR3nt: TGTGCCACCAGCAGACTTAGCGGGGTCTCCTACGAGCAGTACTTC
j_gene: TRBJ2-7
d_gene: TRBD2
v_gene: TRBV15
abundance: -

CDR3aa: CASSPIGQTGNTGELFF
CDR3nt: TGTGCCAGCAGTCCGATCGGACAGACTGGAAACACCGGGGAGCTGTTTTTT
j_gene: TRBJ2-2
d_gene: -
v_gene: TRBV27
abundance: -

CDR3aa: CSARTGDYTEAFF
CDR3nt: TGCAGCGCGCGGACAGGGGATTACACTGAAGCTTTCTTT
j_gene: TRBJ1-1
d_gene: TRBD1
v_gene: TRBV29-1
abundance: once

CDR3aa: CASSLWTGGLYEQYF
CDR3nt: TGCGCCAGCAGCCTATGGACAGGGGGCCTGTACGAGCAGTACTTC
j_gene: TRBJ2-7
d_gene: TRBD1
v_gene: TRBV5-1
abundance: -

CDR3aa: CASSQDREKLFF
CDR3nt: TGTGCCAGCAGCCAAGACCGGGAAAAACTGTTTTTT
j_gene: TRBJ1-4
d_gene: -
v_gene: TRBV3-1/TRBV3-2
abundance: -

CDR3aa: CAIRTGYPYEQYF
CDR3nt: TGTGCCATCAGGACAGGCTACCCCTACGAGCAGTACTTC
j_gene: TRBJ2-7
d_gene: TRBD1
v_gene: TRBV28
abundance: -

CDR3aa: CASSFRGTSTDTQYF
CDR3nt: TGTGCCAGCAGTTTTAGGGGGACGAGCACAGATACGCAGTATTTT
j_gene: TRBJ2-3
d_gene: -
v_gene: TRBV28
abundance: -

CDR3aa: CASSQDRGNSPLHF
CDR3nt: TGTGCCAGCAGCCAGGACAGGGGGAATTCACCCCTCCACTTT
j_gene: TRBJ1-6
d_gene: TRBD1
v_gene: TRBV6-5
abundance: -

CDR3aa: CASSMGTGLNTEAFF
CDR3nt: TGTGCCAGTAGTATGGGGACAGGATTGAACACTGAAGCTTTCTTT
j_gene: TRBJ1-1
d_gene: TRBD1
v_gene: TRBV19
abundance: -

CDR3aa: CASSFGLNTEAFF
CDR3nt: TGTGCCAGCAGTTTTGGCCTGAACACTGAAGCTTTCTTT
j_gene: TRBJ1-1
d_gene: -
v_gene: TRBV12-3/TRBV12-4
abundance: -

CDR3aa: CASSSASKADTQYF
CDR3nt: TGTGCCAGCAGTTCCGCGTCCAAAGCGGATACGCAGTATTTT
j_gene: TRBJ2-3
d_gene: -
v_gene: TRBV6-6
abundance: -

CDR3aa: CATSDSRQGNQPQHF
CDR3nt: TGTGCCACCAGTGATTCCCGACAGGGCAATCAGCCCCAGCATTTT
j_gene: TRBJ1-5
d_gene: -
v_gene: TRBV24-1
abundance: -